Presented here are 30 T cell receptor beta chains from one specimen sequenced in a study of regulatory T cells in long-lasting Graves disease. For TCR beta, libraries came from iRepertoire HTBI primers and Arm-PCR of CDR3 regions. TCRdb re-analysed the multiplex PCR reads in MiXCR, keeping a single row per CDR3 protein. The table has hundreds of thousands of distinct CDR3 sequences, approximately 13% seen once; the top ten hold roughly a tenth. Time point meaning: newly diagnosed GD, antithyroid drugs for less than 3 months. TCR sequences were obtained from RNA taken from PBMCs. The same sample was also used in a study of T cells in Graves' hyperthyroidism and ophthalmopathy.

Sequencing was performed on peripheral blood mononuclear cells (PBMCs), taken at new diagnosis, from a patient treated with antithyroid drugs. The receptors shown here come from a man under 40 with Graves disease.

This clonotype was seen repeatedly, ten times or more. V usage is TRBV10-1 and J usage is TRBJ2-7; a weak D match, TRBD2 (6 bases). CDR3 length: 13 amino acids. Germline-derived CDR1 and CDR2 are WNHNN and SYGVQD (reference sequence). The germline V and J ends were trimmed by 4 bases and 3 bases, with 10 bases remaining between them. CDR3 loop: CASSVGRGYEQYF. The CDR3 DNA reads TGCGCCAGCAGTGTCGGGCGGGGCTACGAGCAGTACTTC.

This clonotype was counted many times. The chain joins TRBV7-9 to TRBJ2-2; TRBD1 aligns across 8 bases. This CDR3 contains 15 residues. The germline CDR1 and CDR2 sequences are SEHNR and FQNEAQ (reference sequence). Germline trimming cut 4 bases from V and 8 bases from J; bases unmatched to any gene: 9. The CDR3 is CASSSRTGPEGELFF. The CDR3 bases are TGTGCCAGCAGCTCCCGGACAGGGCCTGAGGGGGAGCTGTTTTTT.

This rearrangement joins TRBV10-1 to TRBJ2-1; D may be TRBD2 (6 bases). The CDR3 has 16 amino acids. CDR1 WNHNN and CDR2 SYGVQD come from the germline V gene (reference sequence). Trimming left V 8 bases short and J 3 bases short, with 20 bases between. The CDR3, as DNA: TGCGCCAGCGGACGGGGACTCCCAGCGATCTACAATGAGCAGTTCTTC. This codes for CASGRGLPAIYNEQFF.

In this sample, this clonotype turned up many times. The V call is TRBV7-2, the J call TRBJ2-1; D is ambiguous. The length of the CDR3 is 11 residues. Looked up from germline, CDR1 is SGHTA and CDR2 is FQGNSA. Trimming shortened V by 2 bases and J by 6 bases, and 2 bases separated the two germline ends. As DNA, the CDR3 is TGTGCCAGCAGCTTAATCAATGAGCAGTTCTTC. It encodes CASSLINEQFF.

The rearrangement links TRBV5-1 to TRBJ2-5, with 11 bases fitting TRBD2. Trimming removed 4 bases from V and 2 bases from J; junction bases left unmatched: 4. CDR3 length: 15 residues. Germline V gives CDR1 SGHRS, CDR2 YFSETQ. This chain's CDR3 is CASSMGLAVQETQYF. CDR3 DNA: TGCGCCAGCAGCATGGGACTAGCGGTACAAGAGACCCAGTACTTC.

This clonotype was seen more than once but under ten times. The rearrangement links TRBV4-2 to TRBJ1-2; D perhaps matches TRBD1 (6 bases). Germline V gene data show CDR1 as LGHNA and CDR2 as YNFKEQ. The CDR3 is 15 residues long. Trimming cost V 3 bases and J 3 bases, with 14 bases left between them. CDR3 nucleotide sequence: TGTGCCAGCAGCCAGGGGGAGGGGGGAGACTATGGCTACACCTTC. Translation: CASSQGEGGDYGYTF.

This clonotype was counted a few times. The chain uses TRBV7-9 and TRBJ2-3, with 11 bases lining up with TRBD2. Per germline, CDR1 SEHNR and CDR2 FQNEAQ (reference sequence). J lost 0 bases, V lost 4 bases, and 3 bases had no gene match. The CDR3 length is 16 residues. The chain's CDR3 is CASSSLAGVSTDTQYF. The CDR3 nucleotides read TGTGCCAGCAGCTCACTAGCGGGAGTGAGCACAGATACGCAGTATTTT.

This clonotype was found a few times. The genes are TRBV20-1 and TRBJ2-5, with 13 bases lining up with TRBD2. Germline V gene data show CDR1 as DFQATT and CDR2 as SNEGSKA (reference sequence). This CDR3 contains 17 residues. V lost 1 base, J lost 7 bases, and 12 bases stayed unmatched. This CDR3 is CSARVPRLAGGLGTQYF. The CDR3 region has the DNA TGCAGTGCTAGAGTTCCAAGACTAGCGGGGGGCTTGGGGACCCAGTACTTC.

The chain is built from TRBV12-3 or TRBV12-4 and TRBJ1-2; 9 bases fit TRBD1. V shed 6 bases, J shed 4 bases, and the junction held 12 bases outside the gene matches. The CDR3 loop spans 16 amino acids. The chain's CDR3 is CASSHIPGTGSYGYTF. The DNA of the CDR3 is TGTGCCAGCAGCCACATCCCCGGGACAGGGTCCTATGGCTACACCTTC.

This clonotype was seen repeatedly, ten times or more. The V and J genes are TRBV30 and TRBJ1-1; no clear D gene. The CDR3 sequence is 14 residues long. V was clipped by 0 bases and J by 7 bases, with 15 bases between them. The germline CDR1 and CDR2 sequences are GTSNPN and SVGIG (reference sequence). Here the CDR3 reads CAWSVIGGRSEAFF. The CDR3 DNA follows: TGTGCCTGGAGTGTAATCGGAGGGAGGAGTGAAGCTTTCTTT.

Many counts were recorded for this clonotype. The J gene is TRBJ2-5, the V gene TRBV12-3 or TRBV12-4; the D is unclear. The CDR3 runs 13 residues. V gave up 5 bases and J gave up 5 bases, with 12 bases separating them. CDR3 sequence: CASSQDLGETQYF. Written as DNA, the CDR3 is TGTGCCAGCAGTCAGGACCTGGGTGAGACCCAGTACTTC.

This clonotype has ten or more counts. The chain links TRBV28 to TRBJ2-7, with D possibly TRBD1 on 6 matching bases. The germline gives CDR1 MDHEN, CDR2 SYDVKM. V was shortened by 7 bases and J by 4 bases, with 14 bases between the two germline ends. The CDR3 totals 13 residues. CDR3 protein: CASTTGPRYEQYF. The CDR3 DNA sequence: TGTGCCAGCACGACAGGCCCTCGATACGAGCAGTACTTC.

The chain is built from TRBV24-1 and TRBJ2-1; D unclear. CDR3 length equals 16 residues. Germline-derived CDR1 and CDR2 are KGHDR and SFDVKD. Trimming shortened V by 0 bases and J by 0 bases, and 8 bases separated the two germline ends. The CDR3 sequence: CATSDLDGSSYNEQFF. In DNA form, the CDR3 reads TGTGCCACCAGTGATTTGGACGGTAGCTCCTACAATGAGCAGTTCTTC.

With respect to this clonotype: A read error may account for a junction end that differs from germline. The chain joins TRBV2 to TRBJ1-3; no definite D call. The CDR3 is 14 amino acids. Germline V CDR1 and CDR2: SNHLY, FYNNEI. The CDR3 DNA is TGTGTCAGCAGTGATCGGGAAGCTGGAAACACCATATATTTT. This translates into CVSSDREAGNTIYF.

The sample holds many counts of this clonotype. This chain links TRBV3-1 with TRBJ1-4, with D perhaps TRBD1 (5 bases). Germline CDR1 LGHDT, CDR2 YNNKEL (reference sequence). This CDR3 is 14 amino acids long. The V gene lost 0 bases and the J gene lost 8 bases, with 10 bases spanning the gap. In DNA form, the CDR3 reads TGTGCCAGCAGCCAAGAACAGGCAGCAGAAAAACTGTTTTTT. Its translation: CASSQEQAAEKLFF.

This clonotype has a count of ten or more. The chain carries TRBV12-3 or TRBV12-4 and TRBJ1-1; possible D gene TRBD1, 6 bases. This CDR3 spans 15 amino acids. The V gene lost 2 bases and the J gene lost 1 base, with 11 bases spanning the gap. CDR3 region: CASSLYGQWNTEAFF. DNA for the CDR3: TGTGCCAGCAGTTTATACGGACAGTGGAACACTGAAGCTTTCTTT.

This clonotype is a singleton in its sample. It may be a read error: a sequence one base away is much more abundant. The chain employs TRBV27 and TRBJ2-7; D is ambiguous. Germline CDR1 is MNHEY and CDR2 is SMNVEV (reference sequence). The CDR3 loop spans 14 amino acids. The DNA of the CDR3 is TGTGCCAGCAGTCCCGGCTGGAGCTCCTACAAGCAGTACTTC. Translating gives CASSPGWSSYKQYF.

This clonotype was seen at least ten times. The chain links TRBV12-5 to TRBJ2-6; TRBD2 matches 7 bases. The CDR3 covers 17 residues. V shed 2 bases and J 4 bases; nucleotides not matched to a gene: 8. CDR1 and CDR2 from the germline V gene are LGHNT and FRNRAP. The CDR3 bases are TGTGCTAGTGGTTTGAGATACCGGGGGGTCGGGGCCAACGTCCTGACTTTC. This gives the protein CASGLRYRGVGANVLTF.

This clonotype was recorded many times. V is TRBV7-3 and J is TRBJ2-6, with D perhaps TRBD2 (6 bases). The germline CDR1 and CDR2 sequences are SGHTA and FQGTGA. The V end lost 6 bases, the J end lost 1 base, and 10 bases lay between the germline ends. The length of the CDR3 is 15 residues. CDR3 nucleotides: TGTGCCAGCAGTTTGGGGGGTTCTGGGGCCAACGTCCTGACTTTC. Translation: CASSLGGSGANVLTF.

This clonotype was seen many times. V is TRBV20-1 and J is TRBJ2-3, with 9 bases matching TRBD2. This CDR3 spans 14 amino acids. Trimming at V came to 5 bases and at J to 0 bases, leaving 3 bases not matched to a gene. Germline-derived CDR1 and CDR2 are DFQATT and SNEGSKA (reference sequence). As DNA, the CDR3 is TGCAGTGCTCCTAGCGGGATAAGCACAGATACGCAGTATTTT. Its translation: CSAPSGISTDTQYF.

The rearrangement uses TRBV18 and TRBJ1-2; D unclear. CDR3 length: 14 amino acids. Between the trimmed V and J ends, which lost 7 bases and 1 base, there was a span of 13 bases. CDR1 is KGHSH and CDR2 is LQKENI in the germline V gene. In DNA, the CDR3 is TGTGCCAGCTTACCCGAAAACCATAACTATGGCTACACCTTC. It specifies CASLPENHNYGYTF.

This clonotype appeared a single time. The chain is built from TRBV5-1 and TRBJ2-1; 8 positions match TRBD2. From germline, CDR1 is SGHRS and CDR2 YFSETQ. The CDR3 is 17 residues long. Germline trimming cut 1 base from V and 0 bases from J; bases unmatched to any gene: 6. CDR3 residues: CASSLRGAGASYNEQFF. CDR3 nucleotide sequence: TGCGCCAGCAGCTTGAGAGGAGCGGGAGCCTCCTACAATGAGCAGTTCTTC.

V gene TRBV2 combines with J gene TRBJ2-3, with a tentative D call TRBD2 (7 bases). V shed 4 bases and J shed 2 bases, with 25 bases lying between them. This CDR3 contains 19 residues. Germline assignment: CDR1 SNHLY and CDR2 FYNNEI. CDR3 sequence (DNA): TGTGCCAGCAGTGGATATTTAGACAGAGCCCGGGGGGCCACAGATACGCAGTATTTT. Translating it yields CASSGYLDRARGATDTQYF.

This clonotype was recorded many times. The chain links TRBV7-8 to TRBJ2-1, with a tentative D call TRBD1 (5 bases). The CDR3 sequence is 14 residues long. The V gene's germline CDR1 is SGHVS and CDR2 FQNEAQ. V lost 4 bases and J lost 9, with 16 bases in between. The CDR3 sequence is CASSSSGNKFEQFF. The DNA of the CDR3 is TGTGCCAGCAGCTCTTCAGGGAACAAGTTTGAGCAGTTCTTC.

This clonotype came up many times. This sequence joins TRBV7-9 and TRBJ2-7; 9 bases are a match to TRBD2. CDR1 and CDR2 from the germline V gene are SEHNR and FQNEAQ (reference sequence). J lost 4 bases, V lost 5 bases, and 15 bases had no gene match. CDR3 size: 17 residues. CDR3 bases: TGTGCCAGCAGCCAGCTGAGTAGCGGGAGTTTTCGGTACGAGCAGTACTTC. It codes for CASSQLSSGSFRYEQYF.

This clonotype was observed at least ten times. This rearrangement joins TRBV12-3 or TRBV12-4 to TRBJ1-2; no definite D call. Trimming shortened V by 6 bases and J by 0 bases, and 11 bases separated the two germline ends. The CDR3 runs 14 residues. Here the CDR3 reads CASRSAYTNYGYTF. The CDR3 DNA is TGTGCCAGCAGGAGCGCCTATACTAACTATGGCTACACCTTC.

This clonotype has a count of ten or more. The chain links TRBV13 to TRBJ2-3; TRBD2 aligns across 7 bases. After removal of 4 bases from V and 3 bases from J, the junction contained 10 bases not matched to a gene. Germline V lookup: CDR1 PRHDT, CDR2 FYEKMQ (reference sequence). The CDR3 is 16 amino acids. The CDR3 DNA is TGTGCCAGCAGCTGGCTAGCGGACGGAGAAACAGATACGCAGTATTTT. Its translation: CASSWLADGETDTQYF.

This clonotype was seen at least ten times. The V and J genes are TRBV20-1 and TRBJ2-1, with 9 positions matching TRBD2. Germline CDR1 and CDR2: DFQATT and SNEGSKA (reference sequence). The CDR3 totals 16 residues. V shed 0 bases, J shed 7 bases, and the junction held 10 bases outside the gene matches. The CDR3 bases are TGCAGTGCTAGAGATCGGGTAGCGGGAGTGGGAAATGAGCAGTTCTTC. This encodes CSARDRVAGVGNEQFF.

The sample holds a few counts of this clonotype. For the CDR3, the DNA is TGCAGCGCAGGACAGGGACGGGAGACCCAGTACTTC. It specifies CSAGQGRETQYF. The gene calls are TRBV29-1 and TRBJ2-5; TRBD1 aligns across 8 bases. CDR1 is SQVTM, CDR2 ANQGSEA, per germline. J was trimmed by 5 bases and V by 7 bases; bases with no gene match: 6. The CDR3 sequence is 12 residues long. The entire variable domain, with the rest obtained from reference TRBV29-1 and TRBJ2-5, is as follows: SAVISQKPSRDICQRGTSLTIQCQVDSQVTMMFWYRQQPGQSLTLIATANQGSEATYESGFVIDKFPISRPNLTFSTLTVSNMSPEDSSIYLCSAGQGRETQYFGPGTRLLVL.

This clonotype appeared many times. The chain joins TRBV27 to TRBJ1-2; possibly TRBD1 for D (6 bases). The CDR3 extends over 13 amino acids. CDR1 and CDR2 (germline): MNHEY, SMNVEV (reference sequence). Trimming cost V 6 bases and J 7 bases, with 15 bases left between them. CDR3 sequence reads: CASSPTGTAGYTF. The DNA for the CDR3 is TGTGCCAGCAGCCCAACAGGGACGGCTGGCTACACCTTC.